The 5 T cell receptor beta chains reported below all come from one sample, sequenced in a study of blood T cell repertoires in COVID-19. Generated by immunoSEQ multiplex PCR, the TCRdb table keeps only in-frame clones and is missing some. This sample has 250,000 or so clones, with approximately 86% found just once. Sequencing used peripheral blood. The receptors derive from a man younger than 40 with active or convalescent COVID-19.

J is TRBJ2-1 and V is TRBV5-1; 11 nucleotides agree with TRBD1. CDR3 length equals 16 residues. V shed 3 bases and J 9 bases; nucleotides not matched to a gene: 11. Germline CDR1 and CDR2: SGHRS and YFSETQ. The CDR3 is CASSSPGQGGLGEQFF. As DNA, the CDR3 is TGCGCCAGCAGCTCCCCGGGACAGGGGGGGCTGGGTGAGCAGTTCTTC.

The chain recombines TRBV6-5 with TRBJ2-1; D gene uncertain. Trimming pared 7 bases from V and 0 bases from J, leaving 10 bases between. Germline lookup yields CDR1 MNHEY and CDR2 SVGAGI. The CDR3 is made up of 14 amino acids. CDR3 nucleotide sequence: TGTGCCAGCACCCCTAGTGGCTCCTACAATGAGCAGTTCTTC. The encoded protein is CASTPSGSYNEQFF.

The V call is TRBV21-1, the J call TRBJ1-1; the table gives TRBD1 as D, unverified against the DNA. TRBV21-1 is a pseudogene. The CDR3 length is 21 residues. The CDR3 nucleotides read TGTGCCAGCAGCAAAGCCCTCGGAACAGGTAGATATAAAGAAGAAAACACTGAAGCTTTCTTT. Translated, it gives CASSKALGTGRYKEENTEAFF.

This clone appeared a single time. This sequence joins TRBV5-4 and TRBJ1-1, with D tentatively TRBD1 (5 bases). The CDR3 is 11 residues long. V shed 7 bases and J shed 8 bases, with 12 bases lying between them. Germline loops: CDR1 SGHNT, CDR2 YYREEE (reference sequence). In DNA form, the CDR3 reads TGTGCCAGCTCTGGTACAGGCGAAGCTTTCTTT. This codes for CASSGTGEAFF.

The chain employs TRBV29-1 and TRBJ2-7; the match to TRBD2 covers 7 bases. The CDR3 consists of 12 residues. V gave up 4 bases and J gave up 6 bases; unmatched junction bases: 6. Germline CDR1 and CDR2: SQVTM and ANQGSEA. This CDR3 is CSVVSGEVEQYF. The DNA for the CDR3 is TGCAGCGTTGTGAGCGGGGAGGTCGAGCAGTACTTC.